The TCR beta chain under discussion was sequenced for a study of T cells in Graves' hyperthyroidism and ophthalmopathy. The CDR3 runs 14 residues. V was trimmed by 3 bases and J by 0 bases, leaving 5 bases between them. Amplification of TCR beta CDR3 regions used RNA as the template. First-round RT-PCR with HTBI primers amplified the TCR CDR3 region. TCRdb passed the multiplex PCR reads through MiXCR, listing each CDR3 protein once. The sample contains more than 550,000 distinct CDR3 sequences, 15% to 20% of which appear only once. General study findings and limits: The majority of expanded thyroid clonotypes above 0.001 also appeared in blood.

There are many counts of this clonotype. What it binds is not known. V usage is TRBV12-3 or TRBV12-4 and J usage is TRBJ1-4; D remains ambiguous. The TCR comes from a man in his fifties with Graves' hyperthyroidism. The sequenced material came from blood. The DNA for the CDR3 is TGTGCCAGCAGTTTTGGTTCAACTAATGAAAAACTGTTTTTT. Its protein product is CASSFGSTNEKLFF.